This T cell receptor beta chain appears in the sequencing data of a study of blood T cell repertoires in COVID-19. Background on the study: Whether acute or convalescent, the COVID-19 samples came from the United States, Italy and Spain. Nucleic acid was either cDNA or gDNA, and it came from T cells, B-cell-depleted T cells, or PBMCs.

Germline-derived CDR1 and CDR2 are SGHTA and FQGNSA. The CDR3 consists of 18 residues. V was cut by 5 bases and J by 2 bases, with 22 bases left in between. Original methodology: Reference gene primer amplification in the assay estimated nucleated cell counts. Clones were read by immunoSEQ multiplex PCR, and TCRdb kept only the in-frame ones, dropping some. Clone size and the V and J calls come from that table; the DNA yielded D and trimming. The repertoire holds over 70,000 clones, with more than 70% as singletons. The sample was peripheral blood. The V and J genes are TRBV7-2 and TRBJ2-1, with D possibly being TRBD2 (5 bases). This TCR was recovered from a woman at least 80 years old with acute or convalescent COVID-19. The CDR3 protein is CASSVEGRLAGAYNEQFF. In DNA, the CDR3 is TGTGCCAGCAGCGTAGAGGGCCGCCTGGCGGGCGCCTACAATGAGCAGTTCTTC. The whole variable domain, filled in from reference TRBV7-2 and TRBJ2-1, reads GAGVSQSPSNKVTEKGKDVELRCDPISGHTALYWYRQSLGQGLEFLIYFQGNSAPDKSGLPSDRFSAERTGGSVSTLTIQRTQQEDSAVYLCASSVEGRLAGAYNEQFFGPGTRLTVL.